Listed below are T cell receptor beta chains from one sample, sequenced in a study of T-cell reconstitution after alpha-beta-depleted transplantation in children. TCRdb ran MiXCR on the PCR reads and lists one entry per CDR3 protein. Of more than 200,000 distinct CDR3 sequences in the sample, approximately 8% were seen once. The sample was PBMCs, mostly from graft donor cells, taken 360 days after TCRalphabeta/CD19-depleted stem cell transplant. The receptors come from a male patient between 2 and 10 years old who had a stem cell transplant for acute myeloid leukemia, so the T cells may come from the graft donor. The CDR3 runs from the conserved cysteine through the conserved F or W. D genes are given only for firm matches. Expanded clones are given a class, and other clones once, few, many or no size at all.

CDR3 DNA: TGTGCCATCAGTGAGAGGGGACCTGGGACCCTCCTCTTTGAAGCTTTCTTT; CDR3 protein: CAISERGPGTLLFEAFF; D gene: NA; J gene: TRBJ1-1; clone size: few; V gene: TRBV10-3
CDR3 DNA: TGTGCCAGCAGCCCTAAGGGCCTCTACGAGCAGTACTTC; CDR3 protein: CASSPKGLYEQYF; D gene: NA; J gene: TRBJ2-7; clone size: NA; V gene: TRBV7-9
CDR3 DNA: TGCGCCAGCAGACCCCCGGCGGGCGAAAAACTGTTTTTT; CDR3 protein: CASRPPAGEKLFF; D gene: NA; J gene: TRBJ1-4; clone size: few; V gene: TRBV5-1
CDR3 DNA: TGTGCCAGCAGTTTCCAGTCCGGGACAGCGCCGGTCTATGGCTACACCTTC; CDR3 protein: CASSFQSGTAPVYGYTF; D gene: TRBD1; J gene: TRBJ1-2; clone size: NA; V gene: TRBV12-3/TRBV12-4
CDR3 DNA: TGTGCCAGCAGTGCTGCAAAACCGGGGCCTTACGAGCAGTACTTC; CDR3 protein: CASSAAKPGPYEQYF; D gene: NA; J gene: TRBJ2-7; clone size: many; V gene: TRBV27
CDR3 DNA: TGCAGCGTTGTGACTAGCGGGAGGGCAGATACGCAGTATTTT; CDR3 protein: CSVVTSGRADTQYF; D gene: TRBD2; J gene: TRBJ2-3; clone size: many; V gene: TRBV29-1
CDR3 DNA: TGTGCCAGCAGCCAAGGGTACGGAGGAGCCTACGAGCAGTACTTC; CDR3 protein: CASSQGYGGAYEQYF; D gene: NA; J gene: TRBJ2-7; clone size: NA; V gene: TRBV3-1
CDR3 DNA: TGTGGCGCCAGTGATTTGCGCCCTTCCTCAGGCCTTCCCATGGGGGAAGGATCCGCTTTCTTT; CDR3 protein: CGASDLRPSSGLPMGEGSAFF; D gene: NA; J gene: TRBJ1-1; clone size: NA; V gene: TRBV24-1
CDR3 DNA: TGTGCCAGCAGCTACGGGACTAACGTCCACACAGATACGCAGTATTTT; CDR3 protein: CASSYGTNVHTDTQYF; D gene: TRBD2; J gene: TRBJ2-3; clone size: many; V gene: TRBV7-3
CDR3 DNA: TGCGCCAGCAGAGGGGTCCAAGAGACCCAGTACTTC; CDR3 protein: CASRGVQETQYF; D gene: NA; J gene: TRBJ2-5; clone size: few; V gene: TRBV5-1
CDR3 DNA: TGTGCCAGCAGCCTTGACTACGCCACAGATACGCAGTATTTT; CDR3 protein: CASSLDYATDTQYF; D gene: NA; J gene: TRBJ2-3; clone size: NA; V gene: TRBV6-1
CDR3 DNA: TGTGCCAGCAGCCGTACCGGGACAGGGAGCTCGGCTTTCTTT; CDR3 protein: CASSRTGTGSSAFF; D gene: TRBD1; J gene: TRBJ1-1; clone size: many; V gene: TRBV3-1